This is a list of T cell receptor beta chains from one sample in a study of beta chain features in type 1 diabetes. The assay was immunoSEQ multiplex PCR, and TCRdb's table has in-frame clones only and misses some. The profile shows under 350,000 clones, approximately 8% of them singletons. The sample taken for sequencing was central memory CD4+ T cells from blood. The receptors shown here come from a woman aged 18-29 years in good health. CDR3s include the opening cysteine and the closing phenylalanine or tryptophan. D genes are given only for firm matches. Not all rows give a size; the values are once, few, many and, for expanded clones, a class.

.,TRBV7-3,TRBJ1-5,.,CASSLVRAWNQPQHF,TGTGCCAGCAGCTTAGTACGGGCTTGGAATCAGCCCCAGCATTTT
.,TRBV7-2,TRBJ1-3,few,CASSFQGSSGNTIYF,TGTGCCAGCAGCTTCCAGGGAAGCTCTGGAAACACCATATATTTT
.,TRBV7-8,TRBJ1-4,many,CASSHKGATNEKLFF,TGTGCCAGCAGCCACAAGGGGGCAACTAATGAAAAACTGTTTTTT
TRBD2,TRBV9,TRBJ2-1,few,CASSLAGSSYNEQFF,TGTGCCAGCAGCCTAGCGGGTAGCTCCTACAATGAGCAGTTCTTC
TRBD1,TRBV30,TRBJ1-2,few,CACGRDSRGYTF,TGTGCCTGCGGGCGGGACAGCAGAGGCTACACCTTC
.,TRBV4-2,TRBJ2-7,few,CASSQGLRGLAYEQYF,TGTGCCAGCAGCCAAGGGCTCCGGGGGCTGGCGTACGAGCAGTACTTC
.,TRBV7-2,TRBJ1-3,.,CASSFAERNTIYF,TGTGCCAGCAGCTTCGCAGAACGAAACACCATATATTTT
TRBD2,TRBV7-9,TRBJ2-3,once,CASSLALAGTDTQYF,TGTGCCAGCAGCTTAGCACTAGCGGGCACAGATACGCAGTATTTT
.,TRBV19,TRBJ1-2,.,CASREQGSNYGYTF,TGTGCCAGTAGAGAACAGGGCTCTAACTATGGCTACACCTTC
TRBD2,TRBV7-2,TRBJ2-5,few,CASSSLPGLAGKETQYF,TGTGCCAGCAGCAGCCTTCCCGGACTAGCGGGAAAAGAGACCCAGTACTTC
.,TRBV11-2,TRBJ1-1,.,CASSLKRGLNTEAFF,TGTGCCAGCAGCCTAAAGCGCGGCTTGAACACTGAAGCTTTCTTT
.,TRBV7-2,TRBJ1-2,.,CASSSASPPNYTF,TGTGCCAGCAGCTCAGCCTCGCCCCCCAACTACACCTTC
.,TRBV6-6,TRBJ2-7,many,CASVAADTYEQYF,TGTGCCAGCGTGGCGGCAGACACCTACGAGCAGTACTTC
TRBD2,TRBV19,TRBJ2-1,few,CASSIGAGGTYNEQFF,TGTGCCAGTAGTATAGGTGCGGGGGGCACCTACAATGAGCAGTTCTTC
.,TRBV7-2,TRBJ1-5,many,CASSLRGNQPQHF,TGTGCCAGCAGCTTACGGGGGAATCAGCCCCAGCATTTT
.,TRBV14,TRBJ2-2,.,CASSPLDFTGNTGELFF,TGTGCCAGCAGCCCGCTCGATTTTACTGGGAACACCGGGGAGCTGTTTTTT